These 22 T cell receptor beta chains were all obtained from the same sample, sequenced in a study of T cell changes during pregnancy in multiple sclerosis. Here immunoSEQ multiplex PCR was the method, and the copy in TCRdb shows in-frame clones only, minus some. The profile shows about 59,000 clones, around nine tenths of them singletons. Sample: peripheral blood, taken in the third trimester of pregnancy. These receptors were collected from a female donor in good health, enrolled as a control in a pregnancy study.

This chain links TRBV7-8 with TRBJ2-7, with D possibly matching TRBD1 (6 bases). The CDR3 extends over 13 amino acids. Germline V gene lookup returns CDR1 SGHVS and CDR2 FQNEAQ. Trimming shortened V by 5 bases and J by 1 base, and 9 bases separated the two germline ends. The CDR3 nucleotides read TGTGCCAGCAGCCCCGGACAGTCCTACGAGCAGTACTTC. This translates into CASSPGQSYEQYF.

The gene calls are TRBV5-6 and TRBJ2-2, with 11 positions matching TRBD1. The V gene's germline CDR1 is SGHDT and CDR2 YYEEEE. The CDR3 has 15 amino acids. V lost 4 bases to trimming and J lost 6 bases; unmatched junction nucleotides: 5. This chain's CDR3 is CASSRTGGSAGELFF. The CDR3 nucleotides are TGTGCCAGCAGCCGGACAGGGGGCAGTGCCGGGGAGCTGTTTTTT.

The chain has TRBV7-2 and TRBJ2-3; 8 nucleotides match TRBD1. Germline assignment: CDR1 SGHTA and CDR2 FQGNSA. CDR3 length: 16 residues. The J segment lost 2 bases and the V segment lost 2 bases, leaving 6 bases of the junction unmatched. CDR3 sequence (DNA): TGTGCCAGCAGCTTAACAGGGGGTGGATACACAGATACGCAGTATTTT. Its protein is CASSLTGGGYTDTQYF. The whole variable domain, filled in from reference TRBV7-2 and TRBJ2-3, reads GAGVSQSPSNKVTEKGKDVELRCDPISGHTALYWYRQSLGQGLEFLIYFQGNSAPDKSGLPSDRFSAERTGGSVSTLTIQRTQQEDSAVYLCASSLTGGGYTDTQYFGPGTRLTVL.

Comment on this clone: Its ends do not fully match the called genes, so a read error is possible. Other DNA sequences of this sample code for an identical CDR3. V is TRBV2 and J is TRBJ1-5; D may be TRBD1 (6 bases). Germline CDR1 SNHLY, CDR2 FYNNEI. This CDR3 has 14 residues. CDR3: CASSRQVGDQPQHF. Here the CDR3 DNA reads TGTGCCAGCAGTAGACAGGTGGGGGATCAGCCCCAACATTTT.

The CDR3 protein is CAISPALGTGAYNEQFF. The DNA of the CDR3 is TGCGCCATCTCCCCCGCCCTCGGGACAGGGGCTTACAATGAGCAGTTCTTC. The J gene is TRBJ2-1, the V gene TRBV4-1; 10 positions match TRBD1. CDR3 length: 17 residues. CDR1 is MGHRA and CDR2 is YSYEKL in the germline V gene. Trimming at V came to 10 bases and at J to 4 bases, leaving 16 bases not matched to a gene.

This clone was seen a single time. The chain recombines TRBV28 with TRBJ2-1; 12 bases map to TRBD2. The germline V gene encodes CDR1 MDHEN and CDR2 SYDVKM. The CDR3 runs to 19 residues. Trimming removed 1 base from V and 4 bases from J; junction bases left unmatched: 11. The CDR3 sequence is CASSLFVTSGSSKYNEQFF. The CDR3 DNA reads TGTGCCAGCAGTTTATTCGTGACTAGCGGGAGTTCTAAATACAATGAGCAGTTCTTC.

V is TRBV11-2 and J is TRBJ2-3; D might be TRBD1 (5 bases). This CDR3 region has 17 residues. From germline, CDR1 is SGHAT and CDR2 FQNNGV. Trimming removed 1 base at V and 3 bases at J, with 17 bases between. CDR3 loop: CASSLVWGGFDTDTQYF. The CDR3 DNA sequence: TGTGCCAGCAGCTTAGTCTGGGGCGGCTTCGATACAGATACGCAGTATTTT. Full variable domain (outside the CDR3, taken from reference TRBV11-2 and TRBJ2-3): EAGVAQSPRYKIIEKRQSVAFWCNPISGHATLYWYQQILGQGPKLLIQFQNNGVVDDSQLPKDRFSAERLKGVDSTLKIQPAKLEDSAVYLCASSLVWGGFDTDTQYFGPGTRLTVL.

V is TRBV5-4 and J is TRBJ2-7; 8 bases map to TRBD2. Germline assignment: CDR1 SGHNT and CDR2 YYREEE (reference sequence). CDR3 length equals 16 residues. Losses at the gene ends were 0 bases for V and 2 bases for J; bases not matched to a gene: 7. The CDR3 spells CASSLGFTGGAYEQYF. DNA for the CDR3: TGTGCCAGCAGCTTGGGTTTTACGGGGGGGGCCTACGAGCAGTACTTC.

J is TRBJ1-3 and V is TRBV30, with D tentatively TRBD1 (6 bases). This CDR3 has 10 amino acids. Germline CDR1 and CDR2: GTSNPN and SVGIG (reference sequence). Deletions cut 1 base from V and 11 bases from J, with 6 bases between. The CDR3 nucleotides read TGTGCCTGGAGTGGACAGGCCATATATTTT. Its protein product is CAWSGQAIYF.

The chain's CDR3 is CASSQDAQGNSVGEQFF. CDR3 nucleotides: TGCGCCAGCAGCCAAGACGCACAGGGTAACTCGGTGGGCGAGCAGTTCTTC. V usage is TRBV4-3 and J usage is TRBJ2-1; tentative D call: TRBD1 (6 bases). CDR1 and CDR2 from the germline V gene are LGHNA and YSLEER. The CDR3 is made up of 17 amino acids. V lost 0 bases and J 10 bases, leaving 22 bases between the germline ends.

This chain connects TRBV7-2 to TRBJ2-3; D remains ambiguous. V was trimmed by 5 bases and J by 4 bases, leaving 13 bases between them. From germline, CDR1 is SGHTA and CDR2 FQGNSA. The CDR3 contains 14 residues. CDR3 residues: CASSLSPPPDTQYF. The CDR3 bases are TGTGCCAGCAGCCTATCACCCCCCCCAGATACGCAGTATTTT. The complete variable domain, with remaining parts taken from reference TRBV7-2 and TRBJ2-3, reads GAGVSQSPSNKVTEKGKDVELRCDPISGHTALYWYRQSLGQGLEFLIYFQGNSAPDKSGLPSDRFSAERTGGSVSTLTIQRTQQEDSAVYLCASSLSPPPDTQYFGPGTRLTVL.

The genes are TRBV5-5 and TRBJ2-3, with unresolved D. The V gene's germline CDR1 is SGHKS and CDR2 YYEKEE (reference sequence). The germline V and J ends were trimmed by 4 bases and 0 bases, with 9 bases remaining between them. The CDR3 sequence is 14 residues long. CDR3 sequence: CASSKYTSTDTQYF. CDR3 DNA sequence: TGTGCCAGCAGCAAGTATACTAGCACAGATACGCAGTATTTT.

This chain links TRBV28 with TRBJ2-7; 7 positions match TRBD1. J was trimmed by 3 bases and V by 6 bases; bases with no gene match: 14. This CDR3 has 16 residues. CDR1 and CDR2 (germline): MDHEN, SYDVKM. Here the CDR3 DNA reads TGTGCCAGCAGCAAGGTCACCGGGACAGAAGTCTACGAGCAGTACTTC. It encodes CASSKVTGTEVYEQYF.

The J gene is TRBJ2-3, the V gene TRBV7-2, with D possibly being TRBD2 (6 bases). Germline values: CDR1 SGHTA, CDR2 FQGNSA. Trimming removed 3 bases from V and 0 bases from J, with 10 bases in between. CDR3 size: 15 residues. CDR3: CASSLRLVSTDTQYF. CDR3 DNA sequence: TGTGCCAGCAGCTTGCGACTAGTTAGCACAGATACGCAGTATTTT.

The V and J genes are TRBV7-3 and TRBJ2-7, with 7 bases matching TRBD2. The CDR3 is made up of 15 amino acids. The V gene's germline CDR1 is SGHTA and CDR2 FQGTGA. V shed 1 base and J 2 bases; nucleotides not matched to a gene: 5. CDR3 sequence (DNA): TGTGCCAGCAGCTTAATGGCCGGGGGGACCTACGAGCAGTACTTC. This sequence encodes CASSLMAGGTYEQYF.

This chain joins TRBV4-2 and TRBJ2-4, with TRBD2 matching 14 bases. The CDR3 is made up of 19 amino acids. V shed 1 base, J shed 1 base, and the junction held 6 bases outside the gene matches. From germline, CDR1 is LGHNA and CDR2 YNFKEQ. As DNA, the CDR3 is TGTGCCAGCAGCCAAGCCCCGGGACTAGCGGGAGAGGCCAAAAACATTCAGTACTTC. Translation: CASSQAPGLAGEAKNIQYF.

The chain employs TRBV2 and TRBJ1-3, with D tentatively TRBD1 (6 bases). The CDR3 spans 15 residues. V lost 6 bases to trimming and J lost 1 base, with 13 bases between them. The V gene's germline CDR1 is SNHLY and CDR2 FYNNEI. CDR3 nucleotide sequence: TGTGCCAGCAGCTCCCTCAGGGGATCTGGAAACACCATATATTTT. It translates to CASSSLRGSGNTIYF.

The chain recombines TRBV6-1 with TRBJ2-3; D is uncertain. The germline V and J ends were trimmed by 2 bases and 3 bases, with 15 bases remaining between them. The CDR3 is 16 residues long. Germline values: CDR1 MNHNS, CDR2 SASEGT. CDR3 sequence (DNA): TGTGCCAGCAGTGAACGGCCGCGGAGTTTTACAGATACGCAGTATTTT. Translating gives CASSERPRSFTDTQYF.

This clone came up a few times. The rearrangement links TRBV5-5 to TRBJ1-4; D unclear. CDR1 SGHKS and CDR2 YYEKEE come from the germline V gene (reference sequence). CDR3 length: 13 residues. V was cut by 4 bases and J by 7 bases, with 11 bases left in between. As DNA, the CDR3 is TGTGCCAGCAGCAGCAACAGTCCTGAAAAACTGTTTTTT. This encodes CASSSNSPEKLFF. Complete variable domain (other parts from reference TRBV5-5 and TRBJ1-4): DAGVTQSPTHLIKTRGQQVTLRCSPISGHKSVSWYQQVLGQGPQFIFQYYEKEERGRGNFPDRFSARQFPNYSSELNVNALLLGDSALYLCASSSNSPEKLFFGSGTQLSVL.

The chain combines TRBV5-4 with TRBJ2-3; TRBD2 aligns across 12 bases. The CDR3 covers 16 residues. V shed 4 bases, J shed 7 bases, and the junction held 10 bases outside the gene matches. Looked up from germline, CDR1 is SGHNT and CDR2 is YYREEE (reference sequence). The CDR3 nucleotides are TGTGCCAGCAGCCCGGGGACTAGCGGGTTGGGGTATACGCAGTATTTT. This encodes CASSPGTSGLGYTQYF.

The V and J genes are TRBV30 and TRBJ1-2, with D unresolved. The length of the CDR3 is 14 residues. Germline CDR1 reads GTSNPN; CDR2 reads SVGIG (reference sequence). V gave up 0 bases and J gave up 4 bases, with 12 bases separating them. This CDR3 reads CAWSVNRDGYGYTF. The CDR3 nucleotides read TGTGCCTGGAGTGTAAATCGGGATGGCTATGGCTACACCTTC.

V and J are TRBV7-2 and TRBJ2-5; 10 bases fit TRBD2. V lost 0 bases, J lost 2 bases, and 3 bases stayed unmatched. This CDR3 has 16 amino acids. Germline lookup yields CDR1 SGHTA and CDR2 FQGNSA. The CDR3 region is CASSLAASGGQETQYF. CDR3 DNA: TGTGCCAGCAGCTTAGCGGCTAGCGGGGGACAAGAGACCCAGTACTTC.